Below are 25 T cell receptor beta chains sequenced from a single sample in a study of cytomegalovirus exposure and HLA in healthy donors. PCR involved 60 Vbeta and 13 Jbeta primers. Assay used: immunoSEQ multiplex PCR; TCRdb lists only in-frame clones, some missing. The sample has about 200,000 clones; approximately 85% are singletons. The sequenced material came from PBMCs. The source is a woman in her 50s in good health and CMV-seronegative.

The rearrangement uses TRBV27 and TRBJ1-3; D is uncertain. This CDR3 has 15 amino acids. The V end was cut by 5 bases, the J end by 0 bases, with 11 bases between. Per the germline V gene, CDR1 is MNHEY and CDR2 is SMNVEV (reference sequence). In DNA, the CDR3 is TGTGCCAGCAGTAATCTGGGCAGCTCTGGAAACACCATATATTTT. Translation: CASSNLGSSGNTIYF.

The V and J genes are TRBV4-1 and TRBJ2-7, with 9 bases identical to TRBD1. The CDR3 is 15 amino acids. Per the germline V gene, CDR1 is MGHRA and CDR2 is YSYEKL. The V gene end was trimmed by 4 bases and the J gene end by 1 base; junction bases not matched to a gene: 5. The CDR3 sequence is CASSPVGTGSYEQYF. The CDR3 DNA is TGCGCCAGCAGCCCAGTCGGGACAGGGTCCTACGAGCAGTACTTC.

The chain combines TRBV5-1 with TRBJ2-2; the match to TRBD1 covers 8 bases. The trim removed 1 base at V and 8 bases at J, leaving 4 bases unmatched. CDR1 is SGHRS and CDR2 is YFSETQ in the germline V gene. This CDR3 is built from 14 residues. The CDR3 region is CASSLQGAGGELFF. The CDR3 nucleotides read TGCGCCAGCAGCTTGCAGGGGGCAGGTGGGGAGCTGTTTTTT.

This clone was recorded only once. The J gene is TRBJ2-7, the V gene TRBV28; 10 bases line up with TRBD1. The CDR3 runs to 15 residues. J gave up 6 bases and V 5 bases, and 10 bases lay outside the gene matches. Germline CDR1 reads MDHEN; CDR2 reads SYDVKM. Here the CDR3 reads CASSATGTGDREQYF. CDR3 DNA: TGTGCCAGCAGTGCCACCGGGACAGGGGATCGCGAGCAGTACTTC.

This chain joins TRBV27 and TRBJ1-4; D is perhaps TRBD1 (6 bases). The germline V gene has CDR1 MNHEY and CDR2 SMNVEV (reference sequence). CDR3 length equals 15 residues. Between the trimmed V and J ends, which lost 5 bases and 7 bases, there was a span of 17 bases. The chain's CDR3 is CASSARQADGEKLFF. CDR3 bases: TGTGCCAGCAGTGCAAGACAGGCGGACGGTGAAAAACTGTTTTTT.

The V and J genes are TRBV30 and TRBJ2-7; 11 bases fit TRBD2. V shed 2 bases, J shed 2 bases, and the junction held 5 bases outside the gene matches. CDR1 is GTSNPN, CDR2 SVGIG, per germline (reference sequence). There are 15 residues in the CDR3. CDR3 coding DNA: TGTGCCTGGAGTCCTCCGGGACTAGCGGCCTACGAGCAGTACTTC. It translates to CAWSPPGLAAYEQYF.

This clone occurred once. V gene TRBV2 combines with J gene TRBJ2-7; possibly TRBD1 for D (5 bases). CDR1 SNHLY and CDR2 FYNNEI come from the germline V gene. Trimming removed 10 bases from V and 2 bases from J, with 12 bases in between. The CDR3 runs to 12 residues. The CDR3 is CAKNEGAYEQYF. The DNA for the CDR3 is TGTGCCAAGAATGAAGGGGCCTACGAGCAGTACTTC. Full variable domain (remainder filled in from reference TRBV2 and TRBJ2-7): EPEVTQTPSHQVTQMGQEVILRCVPISNHLYFYWYRQILGQKVEFLVSFYNNEISEKSEIFDDQFSVERPDGSNFTLKIRSTKLEDSAMYFCAKNEGAYEQYFGPGTRLTVT.

The gene calls are TRBV11-3 and TRBJ2-2; D is unresolved. This CDR3 region has 19 residues. V dropped 5 bases and J dropped 0 bases, with 22 bases sitting between them. CDR1 and CDR2 (germline): SGHNT, YENEEA. CDR3 coding DNA: TGTGCCAGCAGCCCCCCCCGCCCTCTTCTTAGCCCGAACACCGGGGAGCTGTTTTTT. Translation: CASSPPRPLLSPNTGELFF.

The rearrangement joins TRBV30 to TRBJ2-5; 8 bases are a match to TRBD2. Judging by the DNA end, TRBJ2-7 fits better; the J call may be wrong. The V gene's germline CDR1 is GTSNPN and CDR2 SVGIG (reference sequence). The CDR3 runs 14 residues. CDR3 bases: TGTGCCTTGGGGACCAGGACTAGCAGATACGAGCAGTACTTC. It specifies CALGTRTSRYEQYF.

The rearrangement joins TRBV6-6 to TRBJ1-3; TRBD1 is a possible D gene (5 bases). Germline values: CDR1 MNHNY, CDR2 SVGAGI (reference sequence). V was clipped by 4 bases and J by 4 bases, with 14 bases between them. This CDR3 is built from 15 residues. This CDR3 is CASSSLGGTGNTIYF. The DNA for the CDR3 is TGTGCCAGCAGTTCTCTAGGAGGGACGGGAAACACCATATATTTT.

As DNA, the CDR3 is TGTGCCAGCAGTTTAAGGTCGAGGAGGTGGGGCGGGGAGCTGTTTTTT. Residues: CASSLRSRRWGGELFF. The chain has TRBV27 and TRBJ2-2; the D gene is possibly TRBD2 (5 bases). The CDR3 is made up of 16 amino acids. The germline V and J ends were trimmed by 2 bases and 7 bases, with 17 bases remaining between them. Per the germline V gene, CDR1 is MNHEY and CDR2 is SMNVEV (reference sequence).

The chain uses TRBV5-4 and TRBJ2-3; D may be TRBD1 (6 bases). Germline V gene lookup returns CDR1 SGHNT and CDR2 YYREEE (reference sequence). The CDR3 is 16 amino acids. The V end lost 2 bases, the J end lost 1 base, and 14 bases lay between the germline ends. In nucleotides, the CDR3 is TGTGCCAGCAGCTTTCCCCCGGGACAAGGCACAGATACGCAGTATTTT. Translated: CASSFPPGQGTDTQYF.

CDR3 residues: CASSWGGTSGSDEQFF. The CDR3 nucleotides are TGCGCCAGCAGCTGGGGCGGGACTAGCGGGAGCGATGAGCAGTTCTTC. This chain uses TRBV5-1 with TRBJ2-1; TRBD2 aligns across 14 bases. CDR3 size: 16 residues. V trimming: 3 bases; J trimming: 8 bases; junction bases outside the gene matches: 7. The V gene's germline CDR1 is SGHRS and CDR2 YFSETQ.

The rearrangement joins TRBV7-8 to TRBJ1-5; possible D gene TRBD1, 6 bases. V lost 3 bases and J 5 bases, leaving 14 bases between the germline ends. This CDR3 has 15 residues. Germline loops: CDR1 SGHVS, CDR2 FQNEAQ. The CDR3 DNA follows: TGTGCCAGCAGCTTGGGGGGGGGCCGGCATCAGCCCCAGCATTTT. Its protein product is CASSLGGGRHQPQHF. Full variable domain (remainder filled in from reference TRBV7-8 and TRBJ1-5): GAGVSQSPRYKVAKRGQDVALRCDPISGHVSLFWYQQALGQGPEFLTYFQNEAQLDKSGLPSDRFFAERPEGSVSTLKIQRTQQEDSAVYLCASSLGGGRHQPQHFGDGTRLSIL.

The CDR3 spells CASSLVGANTEAFF. The DNA of the CDR3 is TGTGCCAGCAGCTTGGTGGGGGCTAACACTGAAGCTTTCTTT. This rearrangement joins TRBV5-6 to TRBJ1-1, with D tentatively TRBD1 (6 bases). This CDR3 contains 14 residues. Germline CDR1 and CDR2: SGHDT and YYEEEE. V was shortened by 0 bases and J by 2 bases, with 8 bases between the two germline ends.

The chain joins TRBV27 to TRBJ2-7; 7 bases align to TRBD1. Trimming took 6 bases from V and 3 from J; bases not matched to a gene: 8. Germline V gene sequence: CDR1 MNHEY, CDR2 SMNVEV (reference sequence). The CDR3 spans 14 residues. The CDR3: CASRPTGSNYEQYF. CDR3 sequence (DNA): TGTGCCAGCAGGCCGACAGGGAGTAACTACGAGCAGTACTTC.

The J gene is TRBJ1-1, the V gene TRBV28, with D possibly TRBD1 on 5 matching bases. Trimming took 11 bases from V and 7 from J, leaving 14 bases between them. This CDR3 region has 11 residues. Germline values: CDR1 MDHEN, CDR2 SYDVKM. CDR3 region: CASVSRVEAFF. DNA for the CDR3: TGTGCCTCCGTTAGCAGGGTTGAAGCTTTCTTT.

The chain combines TRBV28 with TRBJ1-4; D is undetermined. The length of the CDR3 is 15 residues. V lost 4 bases and J lost 6, with 15 bases in between. Germline-derived CDR1 and CDR2 are MDHEN and SYDVKM. The CDR3 protein is CASSSPSGTDEKLFF. As DNA, the CDR3 is TGTGCCAGCAGTTCCCCCTCGGGTACGGATGAAAAACTGTTTTTT.

This sequence joins TRBV4-1 and TRBJ2-2; the D is unclear. Germline V gene data show CDR1 as MGHRA and CDR2 as YSYEKL. The CDR3 length is 14 residues. V was cut by 2 bases and J by 0 bases, with 4 bases left in between. The CDR3 DNA reads TGCGCCAGCAGCCAAACAGCGAACACCGGGGAGCTGTTTTTT. As protein: CASSQTANTGELFF.

This clone occurred once. This chain connects TRBV28 to TRBJ1-2; 10 bases fit TRBD1. With 5 bases clipped from V and 0 bases from J, the junction kept 6 bases outside the gene matches. Germline V gene lookup returns CDR1 MDHEN and CDR2 SYDVKM. The CDR3 is 16 amino acids. The chain's CDR3 is CASSGDRGGPNYGYTF. In nucleotides, the CDR3 is TGTGCCAGCAGTGGGGACAGGGGAGGGCCTAACTATGGCTACACCTTC.

V gene TRBV11-2 combines with J gene TRBJ2-1, with 7 positions matching TRBD2. CDR1 and CDR2 from the germline V gene are SGHAT and FQNNGV. V gave up 5 bases and J gave up 0 bases; unmatched junction bases: 4. The CDR3 has 15 amino acids. The CDR3 bases are TGTGCCAGCAGCACCGGGAGGAGCTCCTACAATGAGCAGTTCTTC. This translates into CASSTGRSSYNEQFF.

V gene TRBV18 combines with J gene TRBJ2-1; 11 bases are shared with TRBD2. CDR1 is KGHSH and CDR2 is LQKENI in the germline V gene. V dropped 1 base and J dropped 0; count of bases not matched to a gene: 5. This CDR3 comprises 18 residues. The CDR3, as DNA: TGTGCCAGCTCACCACGGACTAGCGGGTTGGGCTCCTACAATGAGCAGTTCTTC. It encodes CASSPRTSGLGSYNEQFF.

The rearrangement links TRBV27 to TRBJ2-7, with 9 bases matching TRBD1. The CDR3 covers 13 residues. The germline CDR1 and CDR2 sequences are MNHEY and SMNVEV (reference sequence). The trim removed 5 bases at V and 7 bases at J, leaving 6 bases unmatched. The CDR3 sequence is CASSLGQGKEQYF. DNA for the CDR3: TGTGCCAGCAGTCTGGGACAGGGTAAGGAGCAGTACTTC.

A word on this clone: The junction does not match germline at one end; this may be a read error. The chain joins TRBV7-9 to TRBJ1-2, with D possibly TRBD1 on 5 matching bases. The CDR3 contains 16 residues. Per the germline V gene, CDR1 is SEHNR and CDR2 is FQNEAQ (reference sequence). CDR3: CSSGQTTGGSSYGYTF. Written as DNA, the CDR3 is TGTTCCAGCGGCCAGACCACGGGGGGGTCGAGCTATGGCTACACCTTC.

This chain connects TRBV29-1 to TRBJ2-3, with D tentatively TRBD1 (6 bases). This CDR3 has 14 residues. V lost 5 bases, J lost 2 bases, and 14 bases lay in between. Looked up from germline, CDR1 is SQVTM and CDR2 is ANQGSEA. CDR3 nucleotide sequence: TGCAGCGTTCGGGGACACGGATACACAGATACGCAGTATTTT. This encodes CSVRGHGYTDTQYF.